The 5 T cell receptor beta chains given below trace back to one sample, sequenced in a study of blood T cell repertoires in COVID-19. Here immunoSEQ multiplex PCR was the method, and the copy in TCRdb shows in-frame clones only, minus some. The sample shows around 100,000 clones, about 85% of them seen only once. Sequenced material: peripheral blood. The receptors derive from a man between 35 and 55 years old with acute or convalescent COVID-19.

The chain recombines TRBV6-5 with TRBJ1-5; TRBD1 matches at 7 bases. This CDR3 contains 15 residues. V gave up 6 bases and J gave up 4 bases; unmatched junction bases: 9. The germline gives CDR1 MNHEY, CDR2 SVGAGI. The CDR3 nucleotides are TGTGCCAGCAGCCCCATAGGGACAGCTAATCAGCCCCAGCATTTT. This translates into CASSPIGTANQPQHF.

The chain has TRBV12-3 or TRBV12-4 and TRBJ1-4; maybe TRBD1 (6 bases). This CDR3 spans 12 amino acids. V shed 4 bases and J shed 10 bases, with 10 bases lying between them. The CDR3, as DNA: TGTGCCAGCAGTTCAGAGACAGGAAAACTGTTTTTT. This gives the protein CASSSETGKLFF.

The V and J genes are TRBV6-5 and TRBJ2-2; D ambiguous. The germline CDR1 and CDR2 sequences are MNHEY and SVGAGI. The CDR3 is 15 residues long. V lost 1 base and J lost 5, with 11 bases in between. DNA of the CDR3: TGTGCCAGCAGTTACTTGGCCCCCGGGACCGGGGAGCTGTTTTTT. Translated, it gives CASSYLAPGTGELFF.

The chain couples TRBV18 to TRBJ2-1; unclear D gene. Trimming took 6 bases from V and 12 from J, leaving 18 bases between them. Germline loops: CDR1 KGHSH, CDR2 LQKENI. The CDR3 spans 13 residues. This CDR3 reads CASSHNAPGPQFF. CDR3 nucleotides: TGTGCCAGCTCCCATAACGCCCCAGGCCCGCAGTTCTTC.

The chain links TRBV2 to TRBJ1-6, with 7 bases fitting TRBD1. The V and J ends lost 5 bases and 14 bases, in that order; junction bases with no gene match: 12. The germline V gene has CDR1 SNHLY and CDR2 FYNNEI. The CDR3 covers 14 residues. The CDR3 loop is CASSPQRGPVTLHF. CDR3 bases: TGTGCCAGCAGTCCCCAAAGGGGGCCGGTAACCCTCCACTTT.